This T cell receptor (beta chain) was documented in a study of blood T cell repertoires in COVID-19. Study-wide background: Italy, Spain and the United States were the sources of the convalescent and acute COVID-19 samples. T cells, B-cell-depleted T cells, or PBMCs supplied cDNA or gDNA.

Authors' data handling: Scientists estimated how many nucleated cells there were by amplifying reference gene primers. TCRdb's copy holds only in-frame clones and misses some; the assay was immunoSEQ multiplex PCR. The V and J calls and clone size are taken from that table; D and trimming were inferred from the DNA. In the table there are over 130,000 clones, approximately 90% of which are singletons. The receptor was isolated from a human donor in a cohort sampled during active COVID-19. Sample: peripheral blood.

The CDR3 loop reads CASSFRGWYEQYF. CDR3 bases: TGTGCCAGCAGCTTCAGGGGATGGTACGAGCAGTACTTC. This chain joins TRBV28 and TRBJ2-7; TRBD1 is a possible D gene (6 bases). Germline CDR1 MDHEN, CDR2 SYDVKM. Deletions cut 6 bases from V and 4 bases from J, with 13 bases between. The CDR3 is 13 amino acids.